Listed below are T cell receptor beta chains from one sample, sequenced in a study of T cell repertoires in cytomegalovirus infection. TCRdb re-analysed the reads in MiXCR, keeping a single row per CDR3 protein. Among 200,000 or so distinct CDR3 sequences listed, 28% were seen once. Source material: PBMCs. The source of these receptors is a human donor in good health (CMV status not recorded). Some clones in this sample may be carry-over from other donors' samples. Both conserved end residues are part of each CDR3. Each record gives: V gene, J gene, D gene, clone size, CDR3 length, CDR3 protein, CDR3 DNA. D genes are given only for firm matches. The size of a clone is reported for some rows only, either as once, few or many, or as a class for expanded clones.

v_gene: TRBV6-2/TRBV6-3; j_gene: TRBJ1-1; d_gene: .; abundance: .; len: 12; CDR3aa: CASAGVNTEAFF; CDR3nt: TGTGCCAGCGCGGGGGTGAACACTGAAGCTTTCTTT
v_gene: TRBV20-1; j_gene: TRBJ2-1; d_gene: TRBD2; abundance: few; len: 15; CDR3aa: CSAIRFSGGKVEQFF; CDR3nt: TGCAGTGCTATAAGGTTTAGCGGGGGAAAGGTCGAGCAGTTCTTC
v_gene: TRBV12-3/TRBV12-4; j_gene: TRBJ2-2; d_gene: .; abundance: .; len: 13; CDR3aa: CASSLAQGLELFF; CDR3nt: TGTGCCAGCAGTTTAGCTCAGGGGCTTGAGCTGTTTTTT
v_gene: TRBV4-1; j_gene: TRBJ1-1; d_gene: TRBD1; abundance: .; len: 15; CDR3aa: CASSPPDREGAEAFF; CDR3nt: TGCGCCAGCAGCCCCCCCGACAGGGAAGGGGCTGAAGCTTTCTTT
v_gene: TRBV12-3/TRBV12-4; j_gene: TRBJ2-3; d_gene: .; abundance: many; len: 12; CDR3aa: CASSPRTDTQYF; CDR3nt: TGTGCCAGCAGTCCCCGGACAGATACGCAGTATTTT
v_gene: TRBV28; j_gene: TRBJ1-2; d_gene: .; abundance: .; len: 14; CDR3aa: CASRFLGANYGYTF; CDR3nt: TGTGCCAGCAGGTTCCTAGGAGCTAACTATGGCTACACCTTC
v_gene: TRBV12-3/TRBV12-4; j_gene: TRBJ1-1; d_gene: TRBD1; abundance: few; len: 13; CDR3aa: CASSFDRATEAFF; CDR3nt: TGTGCCAGCAGTTTCGACAGGGCCACTGAAGCTTTCTTT
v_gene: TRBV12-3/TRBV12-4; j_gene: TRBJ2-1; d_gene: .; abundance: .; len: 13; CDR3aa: CASSPRQLYEQFF; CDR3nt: TGTGCCAGCAGTCCCAGACAGTTGTATGAGCAGTTCTTC
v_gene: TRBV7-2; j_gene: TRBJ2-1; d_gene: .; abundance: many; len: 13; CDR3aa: CASSSTYANEQFF; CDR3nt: TGTGCCAGCAGCTCGACTTATGCCAATGAGCAGTTCTTC
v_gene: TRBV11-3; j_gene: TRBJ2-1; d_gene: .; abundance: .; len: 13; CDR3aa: CASRGGGLNEQFF; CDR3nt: TGTGCCAGCAGGGGGGGGGGCCTAAATGAGCAGTTCTTC
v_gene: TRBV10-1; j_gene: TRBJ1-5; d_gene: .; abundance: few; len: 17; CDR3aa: CASSDTAGRVGNQPQHF; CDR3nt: TGCGCCAGCAGTGATACAGCCGGCAGGGTCGGCAATCAGCCCCAGCATTTT
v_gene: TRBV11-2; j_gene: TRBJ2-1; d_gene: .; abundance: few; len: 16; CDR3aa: CASSPSWVTPYNEQFF; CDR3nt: TGTGCCAGCAGCCCTAGTTGGGTAACCCCCTACAATGAGCAGTTCTTC
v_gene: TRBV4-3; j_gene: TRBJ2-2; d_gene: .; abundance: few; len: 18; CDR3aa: CASSQDPLGSANTGELFF; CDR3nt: TGCGCCAGCAGCCAAGACCCATTAGGCTCCGCGAACACCGGGGAGCTGTTTTTT
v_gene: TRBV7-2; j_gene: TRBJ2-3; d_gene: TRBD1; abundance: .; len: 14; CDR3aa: CASSSDRGKDTQYF; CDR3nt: TGTGCCAGCAGCTCGGACAGGGGAAAAGATACGCAGTATTTT
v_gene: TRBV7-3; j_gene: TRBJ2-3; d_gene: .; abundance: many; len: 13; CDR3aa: CASSLNGPDTQYF; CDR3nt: TGTGCCAGCAGCTTAAATGGGCCAGATACGCAGTATTTT
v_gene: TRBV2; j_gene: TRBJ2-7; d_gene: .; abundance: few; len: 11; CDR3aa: CASSPTYEQYF; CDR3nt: TGTGCCAGCAGCCCTACCTACGAGCAGTACTTC
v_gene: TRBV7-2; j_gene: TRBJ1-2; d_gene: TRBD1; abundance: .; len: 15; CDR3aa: CASSLGGTGNYGYTF; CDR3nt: TGTGCCAGCAGCTTAGGGGGGACAGGGAACTATGGCTACACCTTC
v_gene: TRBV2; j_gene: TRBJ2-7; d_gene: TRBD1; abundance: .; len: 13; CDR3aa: CASILTGVHEQYF; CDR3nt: TGTGCCAGCATTCTGACAGGGGTCCACGAGCAGTACTTC
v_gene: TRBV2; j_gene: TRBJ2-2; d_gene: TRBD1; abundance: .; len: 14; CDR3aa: CASTIEGAHGELFF; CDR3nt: TGTGCCAGCACCATCGAGGGGGCACACGGGGAGCTGTTTTTT
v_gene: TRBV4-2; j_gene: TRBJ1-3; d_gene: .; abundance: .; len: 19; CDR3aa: CASSQGASRSWGVRNTIYF; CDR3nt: TGTGCCAGCAGCCAAGGAGCGAGCAGAAGTTGGGGGGTTAGAAACACCATATATTTT